One and the same sample provided the 3 T cell receptor beta chains below, sequenced in a study of shared clonotypes between healthy human individuals. Naive CD8 cells lacked CD45RO, underwent positive selection for CCR7 and left out terminally differentiated effector memory CD45RA+ cells. Sequencing used immunoSEQ multiplex PCR; TCRdb keeps in-frame clones, though not all of them. The sample contains about 820,000 clones, 92% of which appear only once. Sequenced material: naive CD8+ T cells sorted from blood. The receptor set was obtained from a man aged 30 to 39 in good health.

This clone was recorded only once. This sequence joins TRBV7-9 and TRBJ1-2; TRBD1 is a possible D gene (5 bases). Germline CDR1 is SEHNR and CDR2 is FQNEAQ (reference sequence). CDR3 length: 15 amino acids. CDR3 coding DNA: TGTTGTTCGCTAGACTCAGTGGGGGAGGACTATGGCTACACCTTC. Its protein is CCSLDSVGEDYGYTF.

This clone was picked up one time. The rearrangement uses TRBV5-5 and TRBJ2-5, with D uncertain. The CDR3 loop spans 13 amino acids. V was shortened by 5 bases and J by 0 bases, with 8 bases between the two germline ends. Germline CDR1 and CDR2: SGHKS and YYEKEE (reference sequence). The CDR3 sequence: CASSPRYQETQYF. In DNA, the CDR3 is TGTGCCAGCAGTCCCAGGTACCAAGAGACCCAGTACTTC.

The gene calls are TRBV27 and TRBJ2-3, with TRBD2 identical over 7 bases. The CDR3 is 15 residues long. J lost 4 bases, V lost 4 bases, and 8 bases had no gene match. Germline V gene lookup returns CDR1 MNHEY and CDR2 SMNVEV (reference sequence). The CDR3 is CASSSLGGGSDTQYF. In DNA, the CDR3 is TGTGCCAGCAGTTCTCTCGGGGGAGGGTCAGATACGCAGTATTTT.